This T cell receptor (beta chain) was identified in a study of neurological immune-mediated disorders. For the sorted libraries, 1 million CD4+ or CD8+ T cells were used. Findings and caveats of the study: Multiple sclerosis was found to have the least TCR clonal expansion, below healthy controls, and HTLV-1-associated myelopathy the most.

This clonotype was recorded at least ten times. Its cognate antigen is unknown. A 10-nucleotide random UMI tagged transcripts in template-switch 5'RACE cDNA synthesis. Every sequencing run generated over 160 million TCR-beta sequences from 15-18 subjects. A single record per CDR3 protein comes from TCRdb applying MiXCR to the 5' RACE reads. The table records roughly 39,000 distinct CDR3 sequences, approximately 4.4% of them present only once. CDR1 is SGHTA, CDR2 FQGNSA, per germline. The CDR3 covers 17 residues. Between the trimmed V and J ends, which lost 5 bases and 2 bases, there was a span of 21 bases.

The sequence derives from a man younger than 35 in good health. This chain links TRBV7-2 with TRBJ2-5, with unresolved D. Sequencing used CD4+ T cells from blood. The CDR3 loop is CASSDRLQSRVQETQYF. The CDR3 DNA is TGTGCCAGCAGCGATCGACTCCAATCCCGCGTACAAGAGACCCAGTACTTC.